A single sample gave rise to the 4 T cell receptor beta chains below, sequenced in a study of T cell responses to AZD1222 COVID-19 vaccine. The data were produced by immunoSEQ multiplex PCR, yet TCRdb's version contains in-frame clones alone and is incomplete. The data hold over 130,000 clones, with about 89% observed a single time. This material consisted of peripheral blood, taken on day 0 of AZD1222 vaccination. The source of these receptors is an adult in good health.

The CDR3: CAIGGQGTYNEQFF. Here the CDR3 DNA reads TGTGCCATCGGGGGACAGGGGACGTACAATGAGCAGTTCTTC. V gene TRBV10-3 combines with J gene TRBJ2-1; 10 nucleotides align to TRBD1. Germline assignment: CDR1 ENHRY and CDR2 SYGVKD. V gave up 8 bases and J gave up 4 bases; unmatched junction bases: 5. The CDR3 length is 14 residues.

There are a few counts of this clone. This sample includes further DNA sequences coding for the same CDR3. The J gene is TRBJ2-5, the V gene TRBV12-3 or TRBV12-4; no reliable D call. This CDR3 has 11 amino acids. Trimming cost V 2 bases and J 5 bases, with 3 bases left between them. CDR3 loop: CASSLRETQYF. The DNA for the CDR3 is TGTGCCAGCAGTTTAAGGGAGACCCAGTACTTC.

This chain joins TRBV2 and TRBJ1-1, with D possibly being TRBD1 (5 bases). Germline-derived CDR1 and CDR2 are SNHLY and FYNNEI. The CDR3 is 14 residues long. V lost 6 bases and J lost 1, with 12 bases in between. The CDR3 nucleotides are TGTGCCAGCAGACCGTTGACAGCGAACACTGAAGCTTTCTTT. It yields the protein CASRPLTANTEAFF. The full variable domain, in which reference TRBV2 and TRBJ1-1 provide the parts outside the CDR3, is EPEVTQTPSHQVTQMGQEVILRCVPISNHLYFYWYRQILGQKVEFLVSFYNNEISEKSEIFDDQFSVERPDGSNFTLKIRSTKLEDSAMYFCASRPLTANTEAFFGQGTRLTVV.

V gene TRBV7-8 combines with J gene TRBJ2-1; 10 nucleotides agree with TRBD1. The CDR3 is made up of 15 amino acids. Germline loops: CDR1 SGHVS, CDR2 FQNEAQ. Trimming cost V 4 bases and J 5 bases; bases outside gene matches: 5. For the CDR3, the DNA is TGTGCCAGCAGCTCCGGGACAGGGGTTGACAATGAGCAGTTCTTC. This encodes CASSSGTGVDNEQFF.